This paragraph covers one T cell receptor beta chain sequence. Antigen specificity is unknown. This sample was included in a study of CD8+ T cells in alopecia areata. With 4 bases clipped from V and 2 bases from J, the junction kept 5 bases outside the gene matches. This CDR3 region has 15 residues. Germline lookup yields CDR1 MGHDK and CDR2 SYGVNS. Treatment denoted: oral pan-JAK inhibitor, 5-10 mg twice daily. Study observations and caveats: It was less clear whether patients shared TCRs than it was in mice, possibly because of HLA.

RNA was extracted and reverse transcribed into cDNA as the sequencing template. Some clones are missing from TCRdb's copy, which holds only in-frame ones; the method was immunoSEQ multiplex PCR. The table records 80,000 or so clones, approximately 64% of them present only once. The gene calls are TRBV25-1 and TRBJ1-2; 9 bases are shared with TRBD1. The sample in question was CD8+ T cells sorted from blood, obtained at week 24, from a patient treated with tofacitinib. The clonotype originates from a human donor with alopecia areata. CDR3 nucleotide sequence: TGTGCCAGCAGTGGAGACAGGGGGGCCAACTATGGCTACACCTTC. Amino acid sequence: CASSGDRGANYGYTF.